The T cell receptor beta chain described here comes from a study of cytomegalovirus exposure and HLA in healthy donors. For the study at large: An early data release held around 80 million unique TCRs from HLA-typed donors. General observations from the study: Evidence from a later analysis indicated that most CMV-associated TCR beta chains looked HLA-restricted. Earlier findings revealed that most TCR beta V segments proved productive either about 90% or about 30% of the time. A later analysis reportedly found fewer N-insertions in an Asian-associated ancestry cluster than the roughly 680-donor mean.

Comment on this clone: Its antigen is currently unknown.

The PCR employed 60 Vbeta primers together with 13 Jbeta primers. Sequencing used immunoSEQ multiplex PCR; TCRdb keeps in-frame clones, though not all of them. The sample table sets out 150,000 to 250,000 clones. Deletions cut 5 bases from V and 1 base from J, with 10 bases between. CDR3 length: 13 residues. Germline V lookup: CDR1 GTSNPN, CDR2 SVGIG (reference sequence). The genes are TRBV30 and TRBJ2-3; D call uncertain. The source of this sequence is a boy between 5 and 17 years old in good health and CMV-seronegative. What was sequenced was PBMCs. The CDR3 loop reads CAWEAQRTDTQYF. The CDR3 DNA is TGTGCCTGGGAGGCGCAGCGCACAGATACGCAGTATTTT.